This T cell receptor beta chain was identified during a study of blood T cell repertoires in COVID-19. The CDR3 sequence is 16 residues long. V dropped 8 bases and J dropped 0 bases, with 20 bases sitting between them. Germline V gives CDR1 MNHEY, CDR2 SMNVEV (reference sequence). Clones were sequenced by immunoSEQ multiplex PCR, and TCRdb holds only the in-frame ones, with some missing. The sample contains about 190,000 clones, approximately 90% of which appear only once. The sample taken for sequencing was PBMCs or T cells enriched from blood (not recorded which). The chain recombines TRBV27 with TRBJ2-7; no definite D call. This TCR was recovered from a woman between 40 and 55 years old in a cohort exposed to, infected with or recovered from COVID-19 (not recorded which). This CDR3 is CASSHLPPPSSYEQYF. The CDR3 region has the DNA TGTGCCAGCTCACACCTCCCCCCTCCTTCCTCCTACGAGCAGTACTTC.